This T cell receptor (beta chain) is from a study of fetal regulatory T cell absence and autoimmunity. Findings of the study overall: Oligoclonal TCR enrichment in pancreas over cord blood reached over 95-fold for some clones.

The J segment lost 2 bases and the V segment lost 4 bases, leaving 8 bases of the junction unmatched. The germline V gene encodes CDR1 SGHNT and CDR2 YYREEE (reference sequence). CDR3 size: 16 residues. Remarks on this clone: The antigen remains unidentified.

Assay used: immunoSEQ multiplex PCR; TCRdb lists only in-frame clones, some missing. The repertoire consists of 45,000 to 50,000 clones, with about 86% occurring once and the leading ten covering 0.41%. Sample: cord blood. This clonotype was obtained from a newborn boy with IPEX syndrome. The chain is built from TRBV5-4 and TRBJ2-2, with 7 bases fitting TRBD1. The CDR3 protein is CASSPPDRINTGELFF. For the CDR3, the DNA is TGTGCCAGCAGCCCTCCGGACAGGATAAACACCGGGGAGCTGTTTTTT.